Listed here is a single T cell receptor beta chain. Its specificity is unknown. This specimen belongs to a study of T cell repertoires in cytomegalovirus infection. Notes on the study in general: Public TCR beta family frequency separated CMV-and-HLA carriers, including in an independent cohort.

CDR3 length equals 15 residues. The junction had 11 bases not matched to a gene; V was cut back by 6 bases and J by 1 base. CDR1 is SQVTM and CDR2 is ANQGSEA in the germline V gene. One entry per CDR3 protein, called by TCRdb with MiXCR from the reads. The sample carries roughly 640,000 distinct CDR3 sequences, 20% to 25% recorded once. V is TRBV29-1 and J is TRBJ1-1, with 7 bases aligning to TRBD1. The sequenced sample was CD8+ T cells from PBMCs. The source is a human donor in good health (CMV status not recorded). Some clones in this sample may be carry-over from other donors' samples. CDR3: CSVPKVDRANTEAFF. DNA for the CDR3: TGCAGCGTCCCAAAGGTCGACAGGGCGAACACTGAAGCTTTCTTT.